This entry concerns a single TCR beta chain. What it recognizes is unknown. The sample is drawn from a study of OX40 agonist ivuxolimab in advanced cancers. The V gene's germline CDR1 is SGHAT and CDR2 FQNNGV. The CDR3 spans 14 residues. Trimming left V 1 base short and J 4 bases short, with 10 bases between. The table came from immunoSEQ multiplex PCR; TCRdb's copy has only in-frame clones and leaves some out. This table has roughly 53,000 clones, about 88% appearing once. Whole-study results and caveats: Low normalized T-cell clonal expansion was also seen in some nonresponders.

The chain combines TRBV11-2 with TRBJ2-5, with unresolved D. Sequencing was performed on CD4+ or CD8+ T cells sorted from blood, taken in a trial of the OX40 agonist ivuxolimab. This receptor was identified in an adult with an advanced solid tumor such as melanoma, head and neck, liver or kidney cancer. This chain's CDR3 is CASSLVTGGETQYF. CDR3 bases: TGTGCCAGCAGCTTAGTAACGGGTGGAGAGACCCAGTACTTC.